This TCR beta chain was captured in a study of CD8 T cells in ankylosing spondylitis. Regarding the study as a whole: Relatively rare in peripheral blood, disease-linked clones were also CD8+. Within matched ankylosing spondylitis synovial fluid, disease-linked clones were reportedly significantly enriched. In the blood and synovial fluid of reactive arthritis, some motif variants had been previously reported.

Libraries for TCR beta were made by quantitative 5'-RACE with molecular barcodes. TCRdb re-derived calls from the 5' RACE reads in MiXCR, one entry per CDR3 protein. The sample lists around 340,000 distinct CDR3 sequences, 14% to 15% seen once, with roughly 0.99% in the top ten. CDR1 and CDR2 from the germline V gene are SNHLY and FYNNEI. Germline trimming cut 3 bases from V and 0 bases from J; bases unmatched to any gene: 10. The CDR3 contains 19 residues. With respect to this clonotype: Its antigen is currently unknown.

This TCR was sampled from a male donor with ankylosing spondylitis or in good health (not recorded which). Sequencing was performed on blood, either unsorted or a sorted T cell fraction (not recorded which). This sequence joins TRBV2 and TRBJ2-3; 12 nucleotides match TRBD2. CDR3 DNA sequence: TGTGCCAGCAGTGATGTACTAGCGGGGGGTCCGACTAGCACAGATACGCAGTATTTT. Translation: CASSDVLAGGPTSTDTQYF.